This T cell receptor beta chain was recorded in a study of neurological immune-mediated disorders. In TCRdb, the 5' RACE reads were re-called with MiXCR into one record per CDR3 protein. Of approximately 9,400 distinct CDR3 sequences in the sample, approximately 22% were seen once. Germline values: CDR1 MGHRA, CDR2 YSYEKL. V was cut by 4 bases and J by 7 bases, with 14 bases left in between. The CDR3 runs to 13 residues. Within the sample, this clonotype is medium-sized. The clonotype was recovered from a woman between 35 and 50 years old with multiple sclerosis. The chain is built from TRBV4-1 and TRBJ2-7, with D perhaps TRBD1 or TRBD2 (7 bases each). The sample comprised CD8+ T cells from blood. The CDR3 is CASSLTGRGEQYF. CDR3 DNA sequence: TGCGCCAGCAGCCTGACAGGGAGGGGAGAGCAGTACTTC.